The 27 T cell receptor beta chains in this list originate from one sample, sequenced in a study of identical twins. TCRdb reprocessed the 5' RACE reads via MiXCR and lists one record per CDR3 protein. The sample records a few hundred thousand distinct CDR3 sequences, 14% being singletons. The sample also formed part of further work on yellow fever vaccine responses in identical twins.

Sequenced sample: CD4+ T cells sorted from blood. Receptors were obtained from a young woman in good health.

This clonotype was counted a few times. The chain recombines TRBV6-2 or TRBV6-3 with TRBJ2-7; D remains unclear. The CDR3 length is 15 residues. The V gene lost 4 bases and the J gene lost 3 bases, with 16 bases spanning the gap. The V gene's germline CDR1 is MNHEY and CDR2 SVGEGT. The chain's CDR3 is CASSSGQPYNYEQYF. The CDR3, as DNA: TGTGCCAGCAGTTCCGGGCAGCCGTATAACTACGAGCAGTACTTC.

V is TRBV9 and J is TRBJ2-1, with TRBD1 as a possible D gene (6 bases). Trimming took off 0 bases at V and 11 bases at J, with 12 bases between the two ends. Germline assignment: CDR1 SGDLS and CDR2 YYNGEE. This CDR3 comprises 13 residues. The chain's CDR3 is CASSVVAGAKQFF. Here the CDR3 DNA reads TGTGCCAGCAGCGTAGTAGCAGGGGCAAAGCAGTTCTTC.

This clonotype was seen repeatedly, ten times or more. This chain connects TRBV11-2 to TRBJ2-2, with TRBD1 matching 10 bases. V shed 7 bases and J 10 bases; nucleotides not matched to a gene: 15. The CDR3 has 16 amino acids. Germline assignment: CDR1 SGHAT and CDR2 FQNNGV. CDR3 bases: TGTGCCAGCACCTGGTCGGGGACAGGGGATGAATTGGAGCTGTTTTTT. Protein product: CASTWSGTGDELELFF.

This clonotype was picked up a small number of times. The chain recombines TRBV7-8 with TRBJ2-4, with D possibly matching TRBD1 (5 bases). This CDR3 has 14 residues. Trimming pared 0 bases from V and 8 bases from J, leaving 11 bases between. The germline V gene has CDR1 SGHVS and CDR2 FQNEAQ. This CDR3 is CASSLALGADIQYF. The CDR3 DNA sequence: TGTGCCAGCAGCTTAGCGTTAGGGGCCGACATTCAGTACTTC.

The J gene is TRBJ1-2, the V gene TRBV2; no firm D call. The CDR3 covers 12 residues. Germline V CDR1 and CDR2: SNHLY, FYNNEI. V lost 9 bases, J lost 4 bases, and 12 bases lay in between. This CDR3 reads CASRIRAYGYTF. The CDR3 DNA follows: TGTGCCAGTAGAATCCGGGCCTATGGCTACACCTTC. Variable domain in full (rest from reference TRBV2 and TRBJ1-2): EPEVTQTPSHQVTQMGQEVILRCVPISNHLYFYWYRQILGQKVEFLVSFYNNEISEKSEIFDDQFSVERPDGSNFTLKIRSTKLEDSAMYFCASRIRAYGYTFGSGTRLTVV.

This clonotype occurred a few times. This chain connects TRBV28 to TRBJ2-2; the D gene is possibly TRBD2 (6 bases). Between the trimmed V and J ends, which lost 5 bases and 4 bases, there was a span of 8 bases. Germline CDR1 and CDR2: MDHEN and SYDVKM. The CDR3 totals 13 residues. The CDR3 region is CASSRESTGELFF. CDR3 DNA sequence: TGTGCCAGCAGTCGGGAGAGCACCGGGGAGCTGTTTTTT.

This clonotype showed up many times. The rearrangement joins TRBV18 to TRBJ2-1; the match to TRBD2 covers 12 bases. Germline assignment: CDR1 KGHSH and CDR2 LQKENI. This CDR3 contains 21 residues. V lost 1 base and J lost 7; bases outside the gene matches: 20. CDR3 loop: CASSPLPPSGRAEKVDNEQFF. The DNA of the CDR3 is TGTGCCAGCTCACCACTTCCCCCTAGCGGGAGGGCCGAAAAGGTGGATAATGAGCAGTTCTTC.

In its sample, this clonotype was seen a few times. The rearrangement links TRBV20-1 to TRBJ2-5; TRBD1 might be the D (6 bases). Germline V gene lookup returns CDR1 DFQATT and CDR2 SNEGSKA (reference sequence). V lost 8 bases and J 1 base, leaving 17 bases between the germline ends. CDR3 length equals 14 residues. CDR3 in amino acids: CSPRGGALQETQYF. The CDR3 bases are TGCAGTCCCAGGGGTGGGGCACTCCAAGAGACCCAGTACTTC.

Only a few counts were recorded for this clonotype. The CDR3 nucleotides are TGTGCCACCACAGAAACAGGGAGAACTGAAGCTTTCTTT. This gives the protein CATTETGRTEAFF. The chain links TRBV24-1 to TRBJ1-1, with D tentatively TRBD1 (6 bases). This CDR3 region has 13 residues. Between the trimmed V and J ends, which lost 8 bases and 5 bases, there was a span of 14 bases. Germline V gene lookup returns CDR1 KGHDR and CDR2 SFDVKD.

The chain is built from TRBV11-1 and TRBJ2-7; D might be TRBD1 (5 bases). Trimming stripped 4 bases from V and 7 bases from J, with 17 bases between. CDR3 size: 14 residues. Germline V lookup: CDR1 SGHAT, CDR2 FQDESV (reference sequence). The CDR3 region has the DNA TGTGCCAGCAGCTACGCCCCAGGGTCCGGGGAGCAGTACTTC. The encoded protein is CASSYAPGSGEQYF.

This clonotype was counted only a few times. This chain uses TRBV6-5 with TRBJ1-2; D is uncertain. V lost 0 bases, J lost 1 base, and 6 bases lay in between. Germline values: CDR1 MNHEY, CDR2 SVGAGI. The CDR3 spans 14 residues. The CDR3 sequence: CASSYSRVNYGYTF. The CDR3 DNA sequence: TGTGCCAGCAGTTACTCGAGGGTTAACTATGGCTACACCTTC.

The rearrangement joins TRBV15 to TRBJ2-2; D unresolved. V lost 0 bases and J lost 8, with 7 bases in between. Germline V gives CDR1 LNHNV, CDR2 YYDKDF (reference sequence). This CDR3 is 13 amino acids long. The DNA of the CDR3 is TGTGCCACCAGCAGAGATCCGATTGGGGAGCTGTTTTTT. Residues: CATSRDPIGELFF.

The sample holds a few counts of this clonotype. V gene TRBV16 combines with J gene TRBJ2-1; no clear D. Germline V CDR1 and CDR2: KGHSY, FQNENV. Deletions cut 7 bases from V and 2 bases from J, with 9 bases between. The CDR3 length is 13 residues. In DNA form, the CDR3 reads TGTGCCAGCACGGTGTTTACCTACAATGAGCAGTTCTTC. This gives the protein CASTVFTYNEQFF.

This clonotype was counted many times. The rearrangement links TRBV10-3 to TRBJ2-3; D gene unclear. V was pared by 6 bases and J by 0 bases, with 4 bases between. CDR3 length: 12 residues. CDR1 is ENHRY and CDR2 is SYGVKD in the germline V gene. The CDR3 sequence is CAIRDSTDTQYF. The CDR3 DNA reads as TGTGCCATCAGGGACAGCACAGATACGCAGTATTTT.

This clonotype showed up just a few times. V is TRBV4-2 and J is TRBJ2-1; TRBD2 aligns across 11 bases. The germline CDR1 and CDR2 sequences are LGHNA and YNFKEQ. V dropped 1 base and J dropped 6; count of bases not matched to a gene: 8. The CDR3 is 17 residues long. This CDR3 is CASSQGPSGGPSNEQFF. In DNA, the CDR3 is TGTGCCAGCAGCCAAGGCCCTAGCGGGGGGCCAAGCAATGAGCAGTTCTTC.

V is TRBV20-1 and J is TRBJ2-3, with a tentative D call TRBD1 (5 bases). CDR3 length: 15 residues. V lost 3 bases and J 0 bases, leaving 13 bases between the germline ends. CDR1 and CDR2 (germline): DFQATT, SNEGSKA (reference sequence). CDR3 loop: CSASDRRQSTDTQYF. DNA of the CDR3: TGCAGTGCTAGTGATAGGAGACAGAGCACAGATACGCAGTATTTT.

The chain has TRBV3-1 and TRBJ2-3; D could derive from TRBD1 or TRBD2 (5 bases each). This CDR3 has 13 residues. Germline lookup yields CDR1 LGHDT and CDR2 YNNKEL (reference sequence). The V and J ends lost 4 bases and 7 bases respectively, with 12 bases between them. CDR3 sequence: CASSPHGGNTQYF. The CDR3 DNA sequence: TGTGCCAGCAGCCCACATGGGGGAAATACGCAGTATTTT.

The V call is TRBV20-1, the J call TRBJ2-3; either TRBD1 or TRBD2 may fit D (5 bases each). The V gene's germline CDR1 is DFQATT and CDR2 SNEGSKA (reference sequence). Deletions cut 0 bases from V and 2 bases from J, with 15 bases between. CDR3 length equals 16 residues. For the CDR3, the DNA is TGCAGTGCTAGAGATGTCGGCAGGGAGTACACAGATACGCAGTATTTT. Translating gives CSARDVGREYTDTQYF.

The rearrangement joins TRBV27 to TRBJ2-2, with D perhaps given as TRBD1 or TRBD2 (5 bases each). CDR1 and CDR2 (germline): MNHEY, SMNVEV (reference sequence). This CDR3 has 16 residues. V dropped 9 bases and J dropped 2 bases, with 19 bases sitting between them. The CDR3 region is CASGETLTVNTGELFF. CDR3 sequence (DNA): TGTGCCAGTGGGGAGACCCTGACAGTAAACACCGGGGAGCTGTTTTTT.

In this sample, this clonotype turned up a few times. This sequence joins TRBV10-3 and TRBJ1-1, with 7 nucleotides matching TRBD1. Germline lookup yields CDR1 ENHRY and CDR2 SYGVKD. The CDR3 sequence is 13 residues long. V shed 4 bases and J 4 bases; nucleotides not matched to a gene: 3. CDR3 coding DNA: TGTGCCATCAGTGGGGACAGCGGCACTGAAGCTTTCTTT. Translated, it gives CAISGDSGTEAFF.

This clonotype was counted between two and nine times. V is TRBV7-2 and J is TRBJ2-1; 13 nucleotides match TRBD2. Unmatched junction bases numbered 4, after V lost 5 bases and J lost 15 bases. CDR1 and CDR2 (germline): SGHTA, FQGNSA. The CDR3 length is 12 residues. The CDR3 bases are TGTGCCAGCAGCCCACTAGCGGGGGGGGTGTTCTTC. It yields the protein CASSPLAGGVFF. Full variable domain (outside the CDR3, taken from reference TRBV7-2 and TRBJ2-1): GAGVSQSPSNKVTEKGKDVELRCDPISGHTALYWYRQSLGQGLEFLIYFQGNSAPDKSGLPSDRFSAERTGGSVSTLTIQRTQQEDSAVYLCASSPLAGGVFFGPGTRLTVL.

The V call is TRBV2, the J call TRBJ2-3; 12 bases map to TRBD2. The CDR3 contains 18 residues. The V gene's germline CDR1 is SNHLY and CDR2 FYNNEI. Trimming removed 10 bases from V and 6 bases from J; junction bases left unmatched: 20. The CDR3 is CAISTRRLAGGPGDTQYF. The CDR3 coding sequence is TGTGCCATCAGCACCCGTCGGCTAGCGGGAGGGCCTGGGGATACGCAGTATTTT.

This chain links TRBV20-1 with TRBJ2-5, with D unclear. V shed 4 bases and J shed 0 bases, with 18 bases lying between them. The CDR3 consists of 16 residues. Germline V CDR1 and CDR2: DFQATT, SNEGSKA (reference sequence). CDR3 DNA: TGCAGTGCTACAGAGACTTTCCTAGGCAACCAAGAGACCCAGTACTTC. Its protein is CSATETFLGNQETQYF.

The V gene is TRBV25-1, the J gene TRBJ2-1, with 7 bases matching TRBD2. V lost 4 bases, J lost 9 bases, and 21 bases stayed unmatched. Per germline, CDR1 MGHDK and CDR2 SYGVNS. There are 18 residues in the CDR3. CDR3 protein: CASSVGRHGGRDMGEQFF. The DNA of the CDR3 is TGTGCCAGCAGTGTGGGCAGGCATGGCGGGAGAGATATGGGTGAGCAGTTCTTC.

This clonotype is medium-sized. The chain links TRBV20-1 to TRBJ2-1, with 9 positions matching TRBD2. V trimming: 2 bases; J trimming: 7 bases; junction bases outside the gene matches: 12. Per the germline V gene, CDR1 is DFQATT and CDR2 is SNEGSKA (reference sequence). This CDR3 is 16 amino acids long. The CDR3 DNA reads as TGCAGTGCTAGATCTATCAGCGGGGGGCCTAAGAATGAGCAGTTCTTC. This gives the protein CSARSISGGPKNEQFF.

This clonotype turned up a few times. This rearrangement joins TRBV5-6 to TRBJ1-1; possible D gene TRBD1, 5 bases. CDR1 is SGHDT and CDR2 is YYEEEE in the germline V gene. The V end lost 7 bases, the J end lost 0 bases, and 19 bases lay between the germline ends. This CDR3 has 16 residues. This CDR3 is CASGQVGTGMNTEAFF. The CDR3 bases are TGTGCCAGCGGCCAGGTCGGGACTGGAATGAACACTGAAGCTTTCTTT.

V is TRBV15 and J is TRBJ2-7; no clear D gene. The V end lost 0 bases, the J end lost 6 bases, and 12 bases lay between the germline ends. Germline values: CDR1 LNHNV, CDR2 YYDKDF (reference sequence). This CDR3 has 14 amino acids. The CDR3 loop reads CATSRDLVSSEQYF. Written as DNA, the CDR3 is TGTGCCACCAGCAGAGATTTAGTGAGTTCCGAGCAGTACTTC.